This TCR beta chain came from a study of OX40 agonist ivuxolimab in advanced cancers. About the research overall: Subjects had a mean age of around 60 years, with a range of roughly 20 to 79; roughly 83% were male.

Regarding this clone: Other DNA sequences within the sample encode an identical CDR3.

Repertoires were generated with immunoSEQ multiplex PCR, while TCRdb's copy carries only in-frame clones and drops some. The table records about 73,000 clones, around nine tenths of them present only once. Germline CDR1 reads MDHEN; CDR2 reads SYDVKM. The V end was cut by 2 bases, the J end by 4 bases, with 6 bases between. CDR3 length: 13 residues. The TCR comes from an adult with an advanced solid tumor such as melanoma, head and neck, liver or kidney cancer. Sequencing used CD4+ or CD8+ T cells sorted from blood, obtained in a trial of the OX40 agonist ivuxolimab. The rearrangement joins TRBV28 to TRBJ1-5; unclear D gene. The CDR3 sequence is CASSLIGNQPQHF. The CDR3 bases are TGTGCCAGCAGTTTAATCGGTAATCAGCCCCAGCATTTT.